This T cell receptor beta chain was retrieved from a study of cytomegalovirus exposure and HLA in healthy donors. General study findings and limits: Judged likely to be a sequencing artifact was a cluster of highly shared sequence variants. A missense DCLRE1C variant was associated with V- and J-gene trimming of TCR beta chains in a later analysis, and an independent cohort replicated the association. In a later analysis, most CMV-associated TCR beta chains appeared HLA-restricted.

This CDR3 comprises 14 residues. The ends lost 2 bases at V and 5 bases at J; junction bases unmatched: 6. Germline CDR1 and CDR2: GTSNPN and SVGIG (reference sequence). In the PCR, 60 Vbeta and 13 Jbeta primers were used. Here immunoSEQ multiplex PCR was the method, and the copy in TCRdb shows in-frame clones only, minus some. Among 100,000 to 150,000 clones listed, more than 75% were seen once. With respect to this clone: What it binds is unknown.

The sequenced sample consisted of PBMCs. This TCR derives from a man aged 30 to 39 in good health and CMV-seropositive. The chain links TRBV30 to TRBJ2-7; TRBD2 matches 10 bases. The CDR3 DNA sequence: TGTGCCTGGAGTATCGGACTAGCGGACAACGAGCAGTACTTC. Translated, it gives CAWSIGLADNEQYF.